Below are 25 T cell receptor beta chains sequenced from a single sample in a study of persistence of HIV-infected CD4 T cells. No antigen has been assigned to these receptors. The libraries were made with immunoSEQ version 4 in survey mode. Sequencing was performed with immunoSEQ multiplex PCR; in TCRdb, only in-frame clones are kept and a portion is missing. The data contain roughly 35,000 clones, less than 90% of them singletons. The stimulus was lysate of CMV-infected fibroblasts, around 10 ug/mL. Memory cells lacking CD40L and CD69 with high CD45RO were sorted. Source: CD4+ T cells sorted from PBMCs after roughly 18-hour stimulation, taken from a patient who received antiretroviral therapy. These receptors originate from an adult man with HIV who was CMV-seropositive.

The rearrangement links TRBV3-1 (or the pseudogene TRBV3-2) to TRBJ2-5; D perhaps matches TRBD2 (5 bases). From germline, CDR1 is LGHDT and CDR2 YNNKEL (reference sequence). V was pared by 5 bases and J by 2 bases, with 15 bases between. The CDR3 totals 15 residues. This CDR3 is CASSLSEGNQETQYF. The CDR3, as DNA: TGTGCCAGCAGCTTATCCGAGGGAAATCAAGAGACCCAGTACTTC.

The CDR3: CASSLAEKVGDEQFF. In nucleotides, the CDR3 is TGCGCCAGCAGCTTGGCCGAAAAGGTGGGCGATGAGCAGTTCTTC. The chain combines TRBV5-1 with TRBJ2-1; D gene unclear. The V gene lost 0 bases and the J gene lost 8 bases, with 15 bases spanning the gap. The germline V gene encodes CDR1 SGHRS and CDR2 YFSETQ. This CDR3 comprises 15 residues.

This chain joins TRBV28 and TRBJ1-1; 12 nucleotides line up with TRBD1. This CDR3 region has 16 residues. Germline CDR1 MDHEN, CDR2 SYDVKM. J gave up 3 bases and V 11 bases, and 13 bases lay outside the gene matches. The CDR3 protein is CAVRGQGAGYDTEAFF. As DNA, the CDR3 is TGTGCCGTAAGGGGACAGGGGGCAGGATATGACACTGAAGCTTTCTTT.

The J gene is TRBJ1-2, the V gene TRBV28; D is ambiguous. The CDR3 has 14 residues. V was pared by 1 base and J by 8 bases, with 14 bases between. Per germline, CDR1 MDHEN and CDR2 SYDVKM. CDR3 loop: CASSLFRQPGGYTF. The CDR3 bases are TGTGCCAGCAGTTTATTTAGGCAGCCAGGCGGCTACACCTTC.

This chain joins TRBV6-5 and TRBJ2-7; D gene ambiguous. There are 13 residues in the CDR3. Trimming removed 8 bases at V and 4 bases at J, with 15 bases between. Germline V gene sequence: CDR1 MNHEY, CDR2 SVGAGI. Here the CDR3 DNA reads TGTGCCAGCGGCCGGGCCTCCGGTTACGAGCAGTACTTC. This gives the protein CASGRASGYEQYF.

Written as DNA, the CDR3 is TGTGCCAGCAGCGTAGGGAGCGGCCTCGGGGCTGAAGCTTTCTTT. Amino acids: CASSVGSGLGAEAFF. V and J are TRBV9 and TRBJ1-1; D is unclear. With 0 bases removed from V and 6 bases from J, the gap between germline ends came to 15 bases. The germline V gene encodes CDR1 SGDLS and CDR2 YYNGEE. This CDR3 contains 15 residues.

The V gene is TRBV3-1 (or the pseudogene TRBV3-2), the J gene TRBJ1-5; D remains unclear. CDR1 and CDR2 (germline): LGHDT, YNNKEL (reference sequence). CDR3 length: 13 residues. Trimming stripped 4 bases from V and 7 bases from J, with 11 bases between. CDR3 nucleotide sequence: TGTGCCAGCAGCCCGGGAAGAGACCAGCCCCAGCATTTT. Translating gives CASSPGRDQPQHF.

The chain joins TRBV19 to TRBJ1-5; D is uncertain. Germline CDR1 and CDR2: LNHDA and SQIVND (reference sequence). This CDR3 contains 13 residues. The V end was cut by 1 base, the J end by 7 bases, with 8 bases between. The CDR3 DNA is TGTGCCAGTAGTATAGGGGTAGGGCAGCCCCAGCATTTT. Encoded protein: CASSIGVGQPQHF.

This rearrangement joins TRBV7-9 to TRBJ1-1, with D uncertain. V lost 0 bases, J lost 1 base, and 3 bases lay in between. CDR1 SEHNR and CDR2 FQNEAQ come from the germline V gene (reference sequence). The CDR3 is 13 residues long. Written as DNA, the CDR3 is TGTGCCAGCAGCTTAGCAGGGAACACTGAAGCTTTCTTT. It is translated as CASSLAGNTEAFF.

V usage is TRBV19 and J usage is TRBJ1-5, with TRBD1 matching over 8 bases. Germline V gene lookup returns CDR1 LNHDA and CDR2 SQIVND (reference sequence). The CDR3 totals 16 residues. Losses at the gene ends were 3 bases for V and 5 bases for J; bases not matched to a gene: 9. The CDR3 nucleotides read TGTGCCAGTAGTATCGTCGCAGGGGGCGAGGATCAGCCCCAGCATTTT. It translates to CASSIVAGGEDQPQHF.

The chain uses TRBV10-3 and TRBJ2-1; TRBD2 agrees at 13 bases. The CDR3 runs 18 residues. V gave up 2 bases and J gave up 7 bases; unmatched junction bases: 11. Per the germline V gene, CDR1 is ENHRY and CDR2 is SYGVKD. CDR3 coding DNA: TGTGCCATCAGTGAGAGTTACGGGACTAGCGGGGTTGGGAATGAGCAGTTCTTC. It yields the protein CAISESYGTSGVGNEQFF.

The CDR3 reads CASSEAISYEQYF. The CDR3 bases are TGTGCCAGCAGTGAAGCCATCTCCTACGAGCAGTACTTC. This rearrangement joins TRBV6-1 to TRBJ2-7; unclear D gene. The CDR3 is 13 amino acids. The V gene lost 0 bases and the J gene lost 0 bases, with 3 bases spanning the gap. The germline V gene has CDR1 MNHNS and CDR2 SASEGT.

This clone has only one observation. The chain is built from TRBV24-1 and TRBJ1-2, with D tentatively TRBD1 (5 bases). Between the trimmed V and J ends, which lost 3 bases and 8 bases, there was a span of 15 bases. The CDR3 totals 14 residues. CDR1 and CDR2 from the germline V gene are KGHDR and SFDVKD. This CDR3 reads CATSDPRRGIGYTF. In nucleotides, the CDR3 is TGTGCCACCAGTGATCCTCGAAGGGGCATCGGCTACACCTTC.

The chain recombines TRBV7-2 with TRBJ1-5; 7 bases are shared with TRBD1. Germline trimming cut 1 base from V and 6 bases from J; bases unmatched to any gene: 9. Germline V lookup: CDR1 SGHTA, CDR2 FQGNSA. This CDR3 region has 16 residues. The CDR3 region has the DNA TGTGCCAGCAGCTTAGGTGGAGGGGGCGGTATTCAGCCCCAGCATTTT. Translated, it gives CASSLGGGGGIQPQHF.

The chain uses TRBV18 and TRBJ2-3, with 9 bases identical to TRBD2. The V segment lost 2 bases and the J segment 4 bases; nucleotides outside the gene matches: 7. The CDR3 covers 16 residues. Germline V gene lookup returns CDR1 KGHSH and CDR2 LQKENI. CDR3 DNA: TGTGCCAGCTCACCAACTGTTGCGGGGGGGCCAGATACGCAGTATTTT. Protein: CASSPTVAGGPDTQYF.

This clone was detected only once. Other nucleotide sequences from this sample produce the same CDR3. The genes are TRBV9 and TRBJ1-3; D ambiguous. Trimming took off 0 bases at V and 0 bases at J, with 7 bases between the two ends. CDR1 and CDR2 (germline): SGDLS, YYNGEE. The CDR3 length is 15 residues. The CDR3 nucleotides are TGTGCCAGCAGCGTAGACGGCCACTCTGGAAACACCATATATTTT. This sequence encodes CASSVDGHSGNTIYF.

V is TRBV6-5 and J is TRBJ1-6; D unclear. Trimming pared 8 bases from V and 9 bases from J, leaving 11 bases between. CDR1 and CDR2 (germline): MNHEY, SVGAGI. The CDR3 totals 12 residues. In DNA, the CDR3 is TGTGCCAGCGGGGTGTTGTCTTCACCCCTCCACTTT. This gives the protein CASGVLSSPLHF.

In this sample, this clone turned up a few times. The rearrangement uses TRBV6-2 or TRBV6-3 and TRBJ1-4; perhaps TRBD1 as D (5 bases). The length of the CDR3 is 14 residues. The V end lost 2 bases, the J end lost 4 bases, and 8 bases lay between the germline ends. The germline V gene has CDR1 MNHEY and CDR2 SVGEGT. CDR3 sequence reads: CASSYRGDNEKLFF. The CDR3 DNA reads as TGTGCCAGCAGTTACCGGGGCGATAATGAAAAACTGTTTTTT.

The chain uses TRBV3-1 (or the pseudogene TRBV3-2) and TRBJ2-2, with 7 nucleotides matching TRBD2. CDR3 length: 17 residues. Germline V gene sequence: CDR1 LGHDT, CDR2 YNNKEL (reference sequence). V trimming: 1 base; J trimming: 5 bases; junction bases outside the gene matches: 10. The CDR3 protein is CASSQVRPTGRTGELFF. The CDR3 region has the DNA TGTGCCAGCAGCCAAGTAAGACCAACCGGGAGGACCGGGGAGCTGTTTTTT.

The chain employs TRBV27 and TRBJ1-4, with D unclear. Trimming shortened V by 4 bases and J by 4 bases, and 7 bases separated the two germline ends. This CDR3 spans 13 amino acids. CDR1 is MNHEY and CDR2 is SMNVEV in the germline V gene (reference sequence). The CDR3 nucleotides are TGTGCCAGCAGTTGGGCGTATAATGAAAAACTGTTTTTT. This translates into CASSWAYNEKLFF.

CDR3 DNA: TGTGCCAGCAGCCACGGGGGGGGAGGCACCTACGAGCAGTACTTC. Translating gives CASSHGGGGTYEQYF. The V call is TRBV2, the J call TRBJ2-7; the match to TRBD2 covers 8 bases. Germline V CDR1 and CDR2: SNHLY, FYNNEI. J lost 2 bases, V lost 6 bases, and 9 bases had no gene match. This CDR3 has 15 amino acids.

The chain recombines TRBV24-1 with TRBJ1-2; D uncertain. CDR3 length: 14 residues. Germline CDR1 is KGHDR and CDR2 is SFDVKD. Deletions cut 0 bases from V and 2 bases from J, with 6 bases between. CDR3 loop: CATSDLSRNYGYTF. CDR3 nucleotides: TGTGCCACCAGTGATTTGAGCAGAAACTATGGCTACACCTTC.

The V call is TRBV15, the J call TRBJ2-5; D is unclear. The CDR3 extends over 11 amino acids. V lost 6 bases, J lost 2 bases, and 4 bases lay in between. CDR1 is LNHNV and CDR2 is YYDKDF in the germline V gene (reference sequence). This CDR3 reads CATRKQETQYF. CDR3 nucleotides: TGTGCCACCAGGAAACAAGAGACCCAGTACTTC.

This chain joins TRBV15 and TRBJ1-4; D is uncertain. Trimming took 5 bases from V and 8 from J, leaving 15 bases between them. The CDR3 loop spans 14 amino acids. Germline CDR1 and CDR2: LNHNV and YYDKDF (reference sequence). The DNA of the CDR3 is TGTGCCACCAGCCTCTCGCGAAGTGGAGAAAAACTGTTTTTT. This translates into CATSLSRSGEKLFF.

The sample holds a few counts of this clone. V gene TRBV19 combines with J gene TRBJ1-2; 8 bases match TRBD1. Per the germline V gene, CDR1 is LNHDA and CDR2 is SQIVND (reference sequence). After removal of 1 base from V and 7 bases from J, the junction contained 8 bases not matched to a gene. The CDR3 extends over 15 amino acids. This chain's CDR3 is CASSIASTGVGGYTF. The CDR3 DNA follows: TGTGCCAGTAGTATAGCCTCGACAGGGGTTGGTGGCTACACCTTC.